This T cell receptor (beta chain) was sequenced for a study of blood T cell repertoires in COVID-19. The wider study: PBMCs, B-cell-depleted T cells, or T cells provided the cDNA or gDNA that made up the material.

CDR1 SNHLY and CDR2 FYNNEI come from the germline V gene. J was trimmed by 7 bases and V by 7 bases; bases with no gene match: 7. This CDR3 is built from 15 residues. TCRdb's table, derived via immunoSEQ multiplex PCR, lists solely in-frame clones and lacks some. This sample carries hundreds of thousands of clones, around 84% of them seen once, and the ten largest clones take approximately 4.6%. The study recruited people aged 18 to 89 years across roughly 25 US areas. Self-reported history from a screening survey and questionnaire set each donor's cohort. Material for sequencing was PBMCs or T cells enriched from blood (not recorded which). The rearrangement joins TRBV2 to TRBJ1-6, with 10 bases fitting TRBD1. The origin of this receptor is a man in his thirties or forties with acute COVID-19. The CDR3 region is CASTADRGSNSPLHF. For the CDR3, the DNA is TGTGCCAGCACTGCGGACAGGGGGTCCAATTCACCCCTCCACTTT.